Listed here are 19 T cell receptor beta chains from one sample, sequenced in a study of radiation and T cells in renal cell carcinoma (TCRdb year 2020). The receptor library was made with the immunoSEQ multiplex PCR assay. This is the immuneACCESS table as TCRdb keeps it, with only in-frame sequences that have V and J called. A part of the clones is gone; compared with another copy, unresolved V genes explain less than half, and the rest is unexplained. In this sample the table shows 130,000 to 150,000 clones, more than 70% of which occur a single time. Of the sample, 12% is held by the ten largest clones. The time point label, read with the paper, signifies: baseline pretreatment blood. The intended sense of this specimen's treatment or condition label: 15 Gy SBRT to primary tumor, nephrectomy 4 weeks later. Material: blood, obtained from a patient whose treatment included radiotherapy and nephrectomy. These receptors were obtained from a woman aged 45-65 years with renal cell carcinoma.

The CDR3 region has the DNA TGTGCCAGCAGCTTAGACGAGGACACTGAAGCTTTCTTT. This gives the protein CASSLDEDTEAFF. The rearrangement links TRBV11-3 to TRBJ1-1; no clear D gene. The CDR3 has 13 residues. Germline V lookup: CDR1 SGHNT, CDR2 YENEEA. V was trimmed by 0 bases and J by 3 bases, leaving 5 bases between them.

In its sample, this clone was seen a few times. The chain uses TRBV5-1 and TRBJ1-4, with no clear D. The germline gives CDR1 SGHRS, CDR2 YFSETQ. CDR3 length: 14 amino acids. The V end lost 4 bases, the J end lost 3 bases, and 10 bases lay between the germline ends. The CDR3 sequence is CASSPGRANEKLFF. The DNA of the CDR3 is TGCGCCAGCAGCCCCGGACGTGCTAATGAAAAACTGTTTTTT.

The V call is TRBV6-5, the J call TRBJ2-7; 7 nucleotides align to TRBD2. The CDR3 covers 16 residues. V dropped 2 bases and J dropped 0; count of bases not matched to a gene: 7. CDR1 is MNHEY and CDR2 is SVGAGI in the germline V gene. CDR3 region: CASSYDGGGSSYEQYF. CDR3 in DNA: TGTGCCAGCAGTTACGATGGCGGGGGAAGCTCCTACGAGCAGTACTTC.

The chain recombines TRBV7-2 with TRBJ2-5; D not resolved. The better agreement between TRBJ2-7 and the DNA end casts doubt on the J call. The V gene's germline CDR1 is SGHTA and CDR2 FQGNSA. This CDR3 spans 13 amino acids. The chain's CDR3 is CASSLVGTYEQYF. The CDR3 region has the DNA TGTGCCAGCAGCTTAGTAGGTACCTACGAGCAGTACTTC.

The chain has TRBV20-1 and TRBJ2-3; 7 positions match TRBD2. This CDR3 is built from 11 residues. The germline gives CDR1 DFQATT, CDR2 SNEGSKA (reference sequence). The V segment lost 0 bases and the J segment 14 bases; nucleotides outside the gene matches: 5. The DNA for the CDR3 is TGCAGTGCTAGAGATGGGAGGGCAGGGTATTTT. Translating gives CSARDGRAGYF.

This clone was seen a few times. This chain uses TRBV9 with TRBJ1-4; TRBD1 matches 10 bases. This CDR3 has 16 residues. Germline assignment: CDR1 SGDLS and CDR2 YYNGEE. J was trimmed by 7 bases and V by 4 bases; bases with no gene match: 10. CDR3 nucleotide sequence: TGTGCCAGCAGCAAGACCTCCGGGACAGGGGTTGAAAAACTGTTTTTT. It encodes CASSKTSGTGVEKLFF.

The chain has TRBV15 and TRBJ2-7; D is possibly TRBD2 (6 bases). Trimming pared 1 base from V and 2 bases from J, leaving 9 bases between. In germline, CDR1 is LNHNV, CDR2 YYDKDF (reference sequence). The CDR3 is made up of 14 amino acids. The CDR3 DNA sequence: TGTGCCACCAGCAGAGTGGCGGGGCCCTACGAGCAGTACTTC. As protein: CATSRVAGPYEQYF.

CDR3 DNA sequence: TGTGCCAGCAGTCCGACAGGGGGTAACTCCTACGAGCAGTACTTC. Its protein product is CASSPTGGNSYEQYF. The rearrangement links TRBV6-6 to TRBJ2-7; 9 nucleotides match TRBD1. The germline V gene encodes CDR1 MNHNY and CDR2 SVGAGI (reference sequence). This CDR3 is 15 amino acids long. The J segment lost 0 bases and the V segment lost 5 bases, leaving 5 bases of the junction unmatched.

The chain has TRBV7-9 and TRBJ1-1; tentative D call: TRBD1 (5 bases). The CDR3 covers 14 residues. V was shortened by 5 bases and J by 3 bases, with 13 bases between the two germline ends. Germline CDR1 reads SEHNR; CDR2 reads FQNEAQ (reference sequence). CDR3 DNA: TGTGCCAGCAGCGAAGAAGGGGCGGACACTGAAGCTTTCTTT. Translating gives CASSEEGADTEAFF.

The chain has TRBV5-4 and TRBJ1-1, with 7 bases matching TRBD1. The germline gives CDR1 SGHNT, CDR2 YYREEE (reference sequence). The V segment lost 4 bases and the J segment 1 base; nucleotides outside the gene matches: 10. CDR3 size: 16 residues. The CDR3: CASSDATGRKNTEAFF. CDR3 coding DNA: TGTGCCAGCAGCGACGCGACAGGGAGGAAGAACACTGAAGCTTTCTTT.

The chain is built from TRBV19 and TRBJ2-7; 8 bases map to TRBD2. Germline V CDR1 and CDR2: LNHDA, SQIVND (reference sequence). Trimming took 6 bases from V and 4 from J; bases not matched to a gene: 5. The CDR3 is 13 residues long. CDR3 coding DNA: TGTGCCAGTAGCGCGGCGGGGGGTTACGAGCAGTACTTC. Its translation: CASSAAGGYEQYF.

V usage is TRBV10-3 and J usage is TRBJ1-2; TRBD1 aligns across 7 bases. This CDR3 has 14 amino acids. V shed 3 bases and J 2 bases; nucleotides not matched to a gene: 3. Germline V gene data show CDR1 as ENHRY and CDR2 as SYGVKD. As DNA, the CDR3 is TGTGCCATCAGTGAAGGGACAGAGAACTATGGCTACACCTTC. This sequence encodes CAISEGTENYGYTF.

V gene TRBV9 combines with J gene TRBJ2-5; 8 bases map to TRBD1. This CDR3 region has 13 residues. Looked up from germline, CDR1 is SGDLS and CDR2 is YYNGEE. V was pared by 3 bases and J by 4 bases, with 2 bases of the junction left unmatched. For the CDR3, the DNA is TGTGCCAGCAGCGGTGACAGGGGAGAGACCCAGTACTTC. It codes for CASSGDRGETQYF.

The CDR3 DNA is TGCGCCAGCAGCCCCGCTCCATCCTACGAGCAGTACTTC. It is translated as CASSPAPSYEQYF. This rearrangement joins TRBV4-3 to TRBJ2-7; D gene unclear. The V gene lost 4 bases and the J gene lost 1 base, with 8 bases spanning the gap. The CDR3 length is 13 residues. In germline, CDR1 is LGHNA, CDR2 YSLEER.

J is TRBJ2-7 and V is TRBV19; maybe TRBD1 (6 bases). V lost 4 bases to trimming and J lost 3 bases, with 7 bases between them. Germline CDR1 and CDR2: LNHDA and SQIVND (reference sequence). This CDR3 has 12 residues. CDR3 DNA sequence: TGTGCCAGTAGTAGGACAGACTACGAGCAGTACTTC. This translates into CASSRTDYEQYF.

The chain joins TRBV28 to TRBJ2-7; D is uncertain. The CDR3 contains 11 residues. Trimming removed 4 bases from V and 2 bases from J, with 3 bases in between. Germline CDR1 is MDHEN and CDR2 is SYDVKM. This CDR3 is CASSSPYEQYF. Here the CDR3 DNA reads TGTGCCAGCAGTTCCCCCTACGAGCAGTACTTC.

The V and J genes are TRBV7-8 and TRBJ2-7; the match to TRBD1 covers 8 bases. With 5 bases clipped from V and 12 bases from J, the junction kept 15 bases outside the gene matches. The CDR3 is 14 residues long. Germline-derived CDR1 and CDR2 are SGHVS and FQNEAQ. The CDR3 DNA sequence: TGTGCCAGCAGCCCCCAGGGGACAGGATCTCTTGTGTACTTC. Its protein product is CASSPQGTGSLVYF.

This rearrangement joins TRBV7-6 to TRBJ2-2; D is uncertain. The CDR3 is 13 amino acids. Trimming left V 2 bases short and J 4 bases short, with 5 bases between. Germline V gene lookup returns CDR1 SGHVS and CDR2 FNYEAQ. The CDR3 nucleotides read TGTGCCAGCAGCTTACCGAGCACCGGGGAGCTGTTTTTT. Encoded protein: CASSLPSTGELFF.

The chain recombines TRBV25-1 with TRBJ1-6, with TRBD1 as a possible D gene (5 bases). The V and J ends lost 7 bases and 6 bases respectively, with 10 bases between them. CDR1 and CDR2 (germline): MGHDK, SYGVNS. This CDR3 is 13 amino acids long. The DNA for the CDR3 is TGTGCCAGCATCGGGACTGCTAATTCACCCCTCCACTTT. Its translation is CASIGTANSPLHF.